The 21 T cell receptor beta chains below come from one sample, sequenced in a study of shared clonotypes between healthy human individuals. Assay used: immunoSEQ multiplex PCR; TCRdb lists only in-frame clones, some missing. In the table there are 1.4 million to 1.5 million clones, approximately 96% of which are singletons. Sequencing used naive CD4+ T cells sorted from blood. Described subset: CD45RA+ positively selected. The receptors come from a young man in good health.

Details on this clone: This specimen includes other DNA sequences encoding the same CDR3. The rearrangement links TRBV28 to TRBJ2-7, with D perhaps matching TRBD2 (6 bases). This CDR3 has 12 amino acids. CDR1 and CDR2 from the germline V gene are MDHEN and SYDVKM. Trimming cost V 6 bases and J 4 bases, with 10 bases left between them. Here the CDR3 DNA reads TGTGCCAGCAGCCTTAGCGGATACGAGCAGTACTTC. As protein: CASSLSGYEQYF.

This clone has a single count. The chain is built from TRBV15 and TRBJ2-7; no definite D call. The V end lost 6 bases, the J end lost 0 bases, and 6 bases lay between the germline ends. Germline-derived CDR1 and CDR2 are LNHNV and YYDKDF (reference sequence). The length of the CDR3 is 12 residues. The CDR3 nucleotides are TGTGCCACCAGAGGAAACTCCTACGAGCAGTACTTC. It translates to CATRGNSYEQYF.

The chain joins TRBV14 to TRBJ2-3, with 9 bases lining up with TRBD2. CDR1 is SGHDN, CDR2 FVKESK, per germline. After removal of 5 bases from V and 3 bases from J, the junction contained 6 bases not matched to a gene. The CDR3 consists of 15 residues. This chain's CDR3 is CASSGLAGSTDTQYF. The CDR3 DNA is TGTGCCAGCAGCGGGCTAGCGGGATCGACAGATACGCAGTATTTT.

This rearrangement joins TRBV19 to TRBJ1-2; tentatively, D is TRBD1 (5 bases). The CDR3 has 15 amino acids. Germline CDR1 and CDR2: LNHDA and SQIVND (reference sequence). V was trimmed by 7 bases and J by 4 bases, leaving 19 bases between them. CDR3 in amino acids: CASTRPGTAFYGYTF. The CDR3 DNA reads TGTGCCAGTACTCGACCCGGGACGGCTTTCTATGGCTACACCTTC.

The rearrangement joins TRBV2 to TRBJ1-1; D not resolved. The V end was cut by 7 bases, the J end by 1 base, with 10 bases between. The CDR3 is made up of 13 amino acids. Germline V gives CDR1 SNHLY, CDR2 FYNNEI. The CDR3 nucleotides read TGTGCCAGCATTAAGGTGGAGAACACTGAAGCTTTCTTT. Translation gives CASIKVENTEAFF. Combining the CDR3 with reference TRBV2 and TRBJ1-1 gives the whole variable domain EPEVTQTPSHQVTQMGQEVILRCVPISNHLYFYWYRQILGQKVEFLVSFYNNEISEKSEIFDDQFSVERPDGSNFTLKIRSTKLEDSAMYFCASIKVENTEAFFGQGTRLTVV.

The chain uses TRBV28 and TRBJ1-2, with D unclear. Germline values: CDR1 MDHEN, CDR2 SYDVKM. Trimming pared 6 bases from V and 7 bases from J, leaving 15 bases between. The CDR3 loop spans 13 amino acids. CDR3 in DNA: TGTGCCAGCAGCCTGGATGGCGACGGTGGCTACACCTTC. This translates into CASSLDGDGGYTF.

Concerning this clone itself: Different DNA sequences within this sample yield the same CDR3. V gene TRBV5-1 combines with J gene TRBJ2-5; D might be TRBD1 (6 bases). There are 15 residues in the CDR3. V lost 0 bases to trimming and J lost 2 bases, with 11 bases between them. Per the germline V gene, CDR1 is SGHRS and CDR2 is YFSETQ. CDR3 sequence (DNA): TGCGCCAGCAGCTTGGTTGGGACATTGCAAGAGACCCAGTACTTC. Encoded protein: CASSLVGTLQETQYF.

CDR3 sequence: CASRPGTSGSRTDTQYF. For the CDR3, the DNA is TGTGCCAGCAGACCCGGGACTAGCGGGAGTAGAACAGATACGCAGTATTTT. The chain couples TRBV5-4 to TRBJ2-3, with TRBD2 matching 14 bases. The CDR3 spans 17 residues. Germline CDR1 is SGHNT and CDR2 is YYREEE (reference sequence). The ends lost 5 bases at V and 3 bases at J; junction bases unmatched: 8.

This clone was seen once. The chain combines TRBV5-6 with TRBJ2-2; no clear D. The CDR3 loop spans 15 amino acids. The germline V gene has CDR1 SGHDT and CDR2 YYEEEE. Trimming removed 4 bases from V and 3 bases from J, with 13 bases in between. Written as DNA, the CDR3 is TGTGCCAGCAGCCCAACCTCCGGGCACACCGGGGAGCTGTTTTTT. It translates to CASSPTSGHTGELFF.

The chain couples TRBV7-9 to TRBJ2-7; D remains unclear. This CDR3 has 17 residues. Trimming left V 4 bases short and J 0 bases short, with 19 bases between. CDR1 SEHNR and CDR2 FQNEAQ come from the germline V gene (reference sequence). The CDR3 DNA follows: TGTGCCAGCAGCTCCTATCCTAAGGGCTTGAGCTCCTACGAGCAGTACTTC. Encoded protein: CASSSYPKGLSSYEQYF.

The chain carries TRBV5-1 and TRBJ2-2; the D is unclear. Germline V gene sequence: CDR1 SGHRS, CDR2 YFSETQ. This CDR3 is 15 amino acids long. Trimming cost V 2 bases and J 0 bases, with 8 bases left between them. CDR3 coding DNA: TGCGCCAGCAGCTTATTGGGAACGAACACCGGGGAGCTGTTTTTT. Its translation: CASSLLGTNTGELFF.

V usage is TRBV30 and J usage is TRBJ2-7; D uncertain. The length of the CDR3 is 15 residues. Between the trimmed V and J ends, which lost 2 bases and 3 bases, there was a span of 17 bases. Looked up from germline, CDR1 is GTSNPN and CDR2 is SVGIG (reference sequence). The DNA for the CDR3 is TGTGCCTGGAGTTCAGCCGGGCTTACCTACTACGAGCAGTACTTC. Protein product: CAWSSAGLTYYEQYF.

CDR3 loop: CASSTRDRTTDTQYF. CDR3 nucleotide sequence: TGCGCCAGCAGCACCCGGGACAGGACCACAGATACGCAGTATTTT. V gene TRBV5-1 combines with J gene TRBJ2-3; the match to TRBD1 covers 8 bases. Trimming at V came to 4 bases and at J to 2 bases, leaving 6 bases not matched to a gene. CDR1 is SGHRS, CDR2 YFSETQ, per germline. CDR3 size: 15 residues.

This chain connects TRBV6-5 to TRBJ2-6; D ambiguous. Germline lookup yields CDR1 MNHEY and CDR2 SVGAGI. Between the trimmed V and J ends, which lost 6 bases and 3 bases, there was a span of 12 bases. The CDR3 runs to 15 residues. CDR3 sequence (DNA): TGTGCCAGCAGGGTTGGGCATATTGGGGCCAACGTCCTGACTTTC. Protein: CASRVGHIGANVLTF.

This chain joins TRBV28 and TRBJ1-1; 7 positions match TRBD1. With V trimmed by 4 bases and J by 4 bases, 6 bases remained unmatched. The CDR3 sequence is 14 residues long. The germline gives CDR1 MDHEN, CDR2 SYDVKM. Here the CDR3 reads CASSSTGLGTEAFF. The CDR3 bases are TGTGCCAGCAGTTCGACAGGGTTGGGCACTGAAGCTTTCTTT.

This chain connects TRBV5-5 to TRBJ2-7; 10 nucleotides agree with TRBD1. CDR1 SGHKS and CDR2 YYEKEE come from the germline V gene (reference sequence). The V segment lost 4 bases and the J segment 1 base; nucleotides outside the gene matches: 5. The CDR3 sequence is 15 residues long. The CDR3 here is CASSRGTGDSYEQYF. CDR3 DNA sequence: TGTGCCAGCAGCCGGGGGACAGGGGATTCCTACGAGCAGTACTTC.

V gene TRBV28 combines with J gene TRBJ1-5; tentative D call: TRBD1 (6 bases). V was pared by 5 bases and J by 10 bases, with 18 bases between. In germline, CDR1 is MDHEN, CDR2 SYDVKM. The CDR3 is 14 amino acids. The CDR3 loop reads CASSPSGGRFPQHF. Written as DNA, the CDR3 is TGTGCCAGCAGTCCCTCGGGGGGGCGATTCCCCCAGCATTTT.

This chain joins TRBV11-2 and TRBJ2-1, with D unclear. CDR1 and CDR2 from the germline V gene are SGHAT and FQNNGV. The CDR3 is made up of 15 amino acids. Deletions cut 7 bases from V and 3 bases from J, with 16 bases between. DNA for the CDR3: TGTGCCAGCACTCTGGAGCCGGGCTACTACAATGAGCAGTTCTTC. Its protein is CASTLEPGYYNEQFF.

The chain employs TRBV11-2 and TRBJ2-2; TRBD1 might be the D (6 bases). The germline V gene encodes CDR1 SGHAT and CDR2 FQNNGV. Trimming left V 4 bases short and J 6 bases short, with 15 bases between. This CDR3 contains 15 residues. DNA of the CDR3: TGTGCCAGCAGCTCTCTCACAGGGTCCTCCGGGGAGCTGTTTTTT. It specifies CASSSLTGSSGELFF.

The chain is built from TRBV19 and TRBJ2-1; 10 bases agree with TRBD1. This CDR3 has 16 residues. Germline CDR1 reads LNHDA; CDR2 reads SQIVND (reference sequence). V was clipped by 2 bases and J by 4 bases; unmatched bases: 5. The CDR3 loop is CASSILKGQGYNEQFF. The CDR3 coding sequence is TGTGCCAGTAGTATACTGAAGGGACAGGGGTACAATGAGCAGTTCTTC.

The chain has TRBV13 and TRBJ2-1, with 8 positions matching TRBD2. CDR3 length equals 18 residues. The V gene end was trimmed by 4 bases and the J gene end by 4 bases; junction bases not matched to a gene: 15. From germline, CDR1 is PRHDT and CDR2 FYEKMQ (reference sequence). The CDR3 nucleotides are TGTGCCAGCAGCTCTCCGGGGGGCGGAGCGGGAGTTTACAATGAGCAGTTCTTC. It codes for CASSSPGGGAGVYNEQFF.